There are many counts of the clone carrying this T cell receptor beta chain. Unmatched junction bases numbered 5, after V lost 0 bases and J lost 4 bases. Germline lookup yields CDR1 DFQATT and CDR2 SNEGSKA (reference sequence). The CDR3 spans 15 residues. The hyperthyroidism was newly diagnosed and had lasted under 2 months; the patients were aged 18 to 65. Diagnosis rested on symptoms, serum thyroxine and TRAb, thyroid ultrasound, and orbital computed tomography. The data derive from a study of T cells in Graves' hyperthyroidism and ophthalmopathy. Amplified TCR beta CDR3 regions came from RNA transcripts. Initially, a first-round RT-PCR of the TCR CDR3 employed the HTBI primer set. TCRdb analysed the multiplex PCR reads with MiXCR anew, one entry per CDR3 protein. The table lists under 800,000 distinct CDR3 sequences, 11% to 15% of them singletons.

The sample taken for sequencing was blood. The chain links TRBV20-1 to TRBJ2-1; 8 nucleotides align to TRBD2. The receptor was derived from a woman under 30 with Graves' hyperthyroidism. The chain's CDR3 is CSARDLTSGYNEQFF. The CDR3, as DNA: TGCAGTGCTAGAGATCTAACTAGCGGATACAATGAGCAGTTCTTC.